The source of this TCR beta chain is a study of beta chain features in type 1 diabetes. Since all of the isolated RNA was reverse transcribed, expressed TCRB transcripts were what got sequenced. Using immunoSEQ multiplex PCR, the repertoire was profiled, and TCRdb retains in-frame clones only, with some absent. The sample lists just over 600,000 clones, 15% to 18% occurring once. With respect to this clone: Its antigen is still unknown.

Study observations and caveats: The analysis here could not establish whether HLA type shapes TCRB rearrangement.

This clonotype was sampled from a man aged 18 to 30 in good health. Sequences were obtained from naive CD4+ T cells from blood.

In DNA form, the CDR3 reads TGTGCCAGCACCACTGAAGCTTTCTTT. This translates into CASTTEAFF. This chain joins TRBV27 and TRBJ1-1; D unclear. The germline CDR1 and CDR2 sequences are MNHEY and SMNVEV (reference sequence). V lost 7 bases, J lost 4 bases, and 1 base lay in between. This CDR3 is built from 9 residues.